Listed here is a single TCR beta chain. These data come from a study of control samples from healthy donors and cancer patients. This table comes from immunoSEQ multiplex PCR, and its TCRdb copy is limited to in-frame clones, with some not included. The sample holds tens of thousands of clones, 85% to 95% seen once. CDR3 length equals 14 residues. The germline V gene has CDR1 MNHEY and CDR2 SVGEGT. V lost 5 bases to trimming and J lost 6 bases, with 16 bases between them. The chain employs TRBV6-2 or TRBV6-3 and TRBJ1-1; weak D call: TRBD1 (6 bases). Material for sequencing was PBMCs. This clonotype originated in a man in his thirties or forties with colorectal cancer. Written as DNA, the CDR3 is TGTGCCAGCAGTATTGGACAGTCAAGCGCTGAAGCTTTCTTT. It codes for CASSIGQSSAEAFF.